The present entry profiles one TCR beta chain with its context. Its specificity is unknown. Template material for TCR beta VDJ and CDR3 profiling consisted of genomic DNA. One entry per CDR3 protein results from TCRdb running MiXCR on the reads. The profile shows some 200,000 distinct CDR3 sequences, around 50% of them singletons. This entry belongs to a study of CD8+CD57+ T cells in acquired aplastic anemia. Across the whole study: CD4+ and CD8+ cells, once sorted, gave DNA averaging approximately 3.4 ug. Findings and limits, study-wide: Around 27 CD8+ CDR3 sequences occurred in both the patients and the controls.

Sequenced patients had shown CD8+CD57+ cell expansion by flow cytometry. CDR1 and CDR2 from the germline V gene are LNHDA and SQIVND (reference sequence). J gave up 6 bases and V 4 bases, and 3 bases lay outside the gene matches. CDR3 length: 13 residues. The origin of this receptor is a human donor with aplastic anemia. Material for sequencing was sorted CD4+, CD8+, or CD8+CD57+ T cells (not recorded which) from PBMCs. The gene calls are TRBV19 and TRBJ1-1, with 9 nucleotides matching TRBD1. CDR3 nucleotides: TGTGCCAGTAGTAAACAGGGGGCCGCTGAAGCTTTCTTT. It yields the protein CASSKQGAAEAFF.